This entry lists 4 T cell receptor beta chains sequenced from one sample in a study of T cells in Graves' hyperthyroidism and ophthalmopathy. Authors of the study amplified TCR beta CDR3 regions from RNA transcripts. Using the HTBI primer set, a first-round RT-PCR was run on the TCR CDR3. TCRdb called the multiplex PCR reads again in MiXCR, with one record for every CDR3 protein. This sample carries fewer than 750,000 distinct CDR3 sequences, more than 45% of them seen once, and the ten largest clones take roughly 7.7%. The specimen was peripheral blood or thyroid tissue (not recorded which). Receptor source: a woman between 18 and 30 years old with Graves' hyperthyroidism.

J is TRBJ2-7 and V is TRBV27, with TRBD2 matching 13 bases. Germline CDR1 is MNHEY and CDR2 is SMNVEV (reference sequence). V dropped 5 bases and J dropped 2; count of bases not matched to a gene: 6. The CDR3 covers 16 residues. CDR3 protein: CASSPGTSGAPYEQYF. Here the CDR3 DNA reads TGTGCCAGCAGTCCAGGGACTAGCGGGGCACCCTACGAGCAGTACTTC.

This rearrangement joins TRBV6-2 or TRBV6-3 to TRBJ2-7; the D is unclear. Germline CDR1 MNHEY, CDR2 SVGEGT. V was trimmed by 7 bases and J by 0 bases, leaving 13 bases between them. The CDR3 is 14 residues long. DNA for the CDR3: TGTGCCAGCACTGAGACATCCAGCTCCTACGAGCAGTACTTC. As protein: CASTETSSSYEQYF.

As to this clonotype: This could be a read error, since a much larger clone is one nucleotide away. The rearrangement joins TRBV5-1 to TRBJ1-4, with TRBD1 as a possible D gene (5 bases). The CDR3 loop spans 14 amino acids. Germline loops: CDR1 SGHRS, CDR2 YFSETQ. V was pared by 0 bases and J by 9 bases, with 12 bases between. The CDR3 bases are TGCGCCAGCAGCTTGGGACAGAGTATAAAAAAACTGTTTTTT. Its protein is CASSLGQSIKKLFF.

This clonotype appeared many times. This chain joins TRBV6-5 and TRBJ2-7, with 9 bases aligning to TRBD1. Germline CDR1 reads MNHEY; CDR2 reads SVGAGI. The V and J ends lost 0 bases and 5 bases, in that order; junction bases with no gene match: 11. This CDR3 has 17 residues. The CDR3 DNA reads TGTGCCAGCAGTTACTCGGGCTGGAGGGACAGGGTCCACGAGCAGTACTTC. Protein sequence: CASSYSGWRDRVHEQYF.